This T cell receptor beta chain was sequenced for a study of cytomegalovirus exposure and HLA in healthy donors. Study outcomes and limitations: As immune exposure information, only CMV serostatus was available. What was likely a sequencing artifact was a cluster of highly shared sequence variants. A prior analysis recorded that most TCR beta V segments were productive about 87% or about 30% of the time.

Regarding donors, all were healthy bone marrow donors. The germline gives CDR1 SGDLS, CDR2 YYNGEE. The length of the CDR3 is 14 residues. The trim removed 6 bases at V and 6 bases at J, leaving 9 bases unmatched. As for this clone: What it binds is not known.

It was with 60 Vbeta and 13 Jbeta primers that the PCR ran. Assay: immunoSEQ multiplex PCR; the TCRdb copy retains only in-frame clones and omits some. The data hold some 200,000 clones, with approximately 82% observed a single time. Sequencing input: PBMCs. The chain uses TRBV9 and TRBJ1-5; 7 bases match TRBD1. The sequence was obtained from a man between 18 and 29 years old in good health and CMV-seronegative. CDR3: CASIYDRDSQPQHF. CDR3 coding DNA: TGTGCCAGCATCTACGACAGGGATAGTCAGCCCCAGCATTTT. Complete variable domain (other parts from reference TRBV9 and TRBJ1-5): DSGVTQTPKHLITATGQRVTLRCSPRSGDLSVYWYQQSLDQGLQFLIQYYNGEERAKGNILERFSAQQFPDLHSELNLSSLELGDSALYFCASIYDRDSQPQHFGDGTRLSIL.